The 6 T cell receptor beta chains below come from one sample, sequenced in a study of blood T cell repertoires in COVID-19. Sequencing was performed with immunoSEQ multiplex PCR; in TCRdb, only in-frame clones are kept and a portion is missing. The repertoire holds tens of thousands of clones, with 82% as singletons. Sequencing was carried out using peripheral blood. Receptors originate from a human donor in a cohort sampled during active COVID-19.

This sequence joins TRBV19 and TRBJ1-2; D remains unclear. This CDR3 spans 12 amino acids. CDR1 LNHDA and CDR2 SQIVND come from the germline V gene (reference sequence). V was shortened by 4 bases and J by 5 bases, with 8 bases between the two germline ends. The CDR3 here is CASSNGPYGYTF. The CDR3 DNA reads as TGTGCCAGTAGTAATGGGCCGTATGGCTACACCTTC.

The chain has TRBV11-1 and TRBJ1-2, with D maybe TRBD1 (5 bases). The CDR3 spans 15 residues. Per germline, CDR1 SGHAT and CDR2 FQDESV (reference sequence). V was trimmed by 5 bases and J by 0 bases, leaving 13 bases between them. This chain's CDR3 is CASSPLGGSNYGYTF. CDR3 DNA: TGTGCCAGCAGCCCGCTTGGGGGGTCTAACTATGGCTACACCTTC.

V gene TRBV16 combines with J gene TRBJ2-7, with TRBD1 identical over 8 bases. The germline V gene encodes CDR1 KGHSY and CDR2 FQNENV. The CDR3 is 17 amino acids. Losses at the gene ends were 4 bases for V and 2 bases for J; bases not matched to a gene: 13. The CDR3 is CASSPTQGVAATYEQYF. Here the CDR3 DNA reads TGTGCCAGCAGCCCTACACAGGGGGTAGCGGCCACCTACGAGCAGTACTTC.

The V and J genes are TRBV3-1 (or the pseudogene TRBV3-2) and TRBJ2-3; 12 bases line up with TRBD2. With 3 bases clipped from V and 7 bases from J, the junction kept 8 bases outside the gene matches. The CDR3 loop spans 16 amino acids. Per the germline V gene, CDR1 is LGHDT and CDR2 is YNNKEL (reference sequence). The CDR3 region has the DNA TGTGCCAGCAGCCAGCTAGCGGGGGGGCCTGGAAATACGCAGTATTTT. Translation gives CASSQLAGGPGNTQYF.

The chain couples TRBV6-6 to TRBJ1-1; 9 bases are a match to TRBD1. CDR1 is MNHNY and CDR2 is SVGAGI in the germline V gene (reference sequence). J lost 8 bases, V lost 4 bases, and 8 bases had no gene match. This CDR3 has 14 amino acids. CDR3 loop: CASSSQGAAFEAFF. The DNA of the CDR3 is TGTGCCAGCAGTTCACAGGGGGCCGCTTTCGAAGCTTTCTTT.

This sequence joins TRBV19 and TRBJ2-3; 8 bases fit TRBD2. Trimming at V came to 2 bases and at J to 6 bases, leaving 10 bases not matched to a gene. CDR1 is LNHDA and CDR2 is SQIVND in the germline V gene (reference sequence). The CDR3 length is 16 residues. The CDR3 DNA reads as TGTGCCAGTAGTATAAGGAGCGGGGGCTCCCGGGATACGCAGTATTTT. Its protein is CASSIRSGGSRDTQYF.